These T cell receptor beta chains were read from a single sample in a study of identical twins. One entry per CDR3 protein results from TCRdb running MiXCR on the 5' RACE reads. This sample yields over 200,000 distinct CDR3 sequences, of which over 5% are seen a single time; about 14% belongs to the top ten. The same sample was also used in a study of T cells expressing NK-cell markers.

The source material was CD8+ T cells sorted from blood. These receptors all come from a woman in her late teens or twenties in good health. Each CDR3 is given with its conserved first and last residue. D genes are given only for firm matches. The size field is filled for only some rows; it gives once, few, many or a size class.

CDR3,DNA,J,size,V,D
CASSYAGTTEETQYF,TGTGCCAGCAGTTACGCAGGGACTACCGAAGAGACCCAGTACTTC,TRBJ2-5,many,TRBV7-9,TRBD2
CASSLEPGKPLHF,TGTGCCAGCAGCTTAGAACCGGGCAAACCCCTCCACTTT,TRBJ1-6,few,TRBV11-2,.
CASGSTSGGLDTQYF,TGCGCCAGCGGGTCGACTAGCGGAGGCCTGGATACGCAGTATTTT,TRBJ2-3,many,TRBV5-1,TRBD2
CASRGTGVLNEQYF,TGTGCCAGTCGGGGGACAGGGGTTTTGAACGAGCAGTACTTC,TRBJ2-7,many,TRBV12-3/TRBV12-4,TRBD1
CASSERTLRYNEQFF,TGTGCCAGCAGTGAGCGGACACTCCGCTACAATGAGCAGTTCTTC,TRBJ2-1,.,TRBV6-1,.
CASRGGRWASGRGETQYF,TGTGCCAGCAGAGGGGGACGATGGGCTAGCGGGAGAGGGGAGACCCAGTACTTC,TRBJ2-5,few,TRBV25-1,TRBD2
CAAGGPEAFF,TGTGCCGCGGGGGGCCCTGAAGCTTTCTTT,TRBJ1-1,.,TRBV27,.
CASSPRLAGSQETQYF,TGTGCCAGCAGCCCAAGACTAGCGGGATCCCAAGAGACCCAGTACTTC,TRBJ2-5,few,TRBV13,TRBD2
CASSPWTSEANTGELFF,TGTGCCAGCAGCCCATGGACTAGCGAGGCCAACACCGGGGAGCTGTTTTTT,TRBJ2-2,few,TRBV7-9,TRBD2
CASRGGGWTQYF,TGTGCCAGCAGGGGCGGTGGATGGACCCAGTACTTC,TRBJ2-5,.,TRBV25-1,.
CASSPGLADERTQYF,TGTGCCAGCAGTCCGGGACTAGCGGATGAAAGGACCCAGTACTTC,TRBJ2-5,many,TRBV12-3/TRBV12-4,TRBD2
CAIRGGILSYSYEQYF,TGTGCCATCAGGGGGGGCATCCTAAGTTACTCCTACGAGCAGTACTTC,TRBJ2-7,many,TRBV10-3,.
CASSLGTGLGNTIYF,TGTGCCAGCAGTCTCGGGACAGGTCTTGGAAACACCATATATTTT,TRBJ1-3,many,TRBV27,TRBD1
CASSASVLSSYEQYF,TGCGCCAGCAGCGCTAGCGTTCTTAGCTCCTACGAGCAGTACTTC,TRBJ2-7,few,TRBV10-2,.
CASSLVSGERETQYF,TGTGCCAGCAGCTTGGTTAGCGGGGAAAGAGAGACCCAGTACTTC,TRBJ2-5,.,TRBV5-4,TRBD2
CASSSRIQDTDTQYF,TGTGCCAGCAGCTCGCGGATCCAGGACACAGATACGCAGTATTTT,TRBJ2-3,few,TRBV7-9,.
CASSPDRDLDEQFF,TGTGCCAGCAGTCCGGACAGGGATTTAGATGAGCAGTTCTTC,TRBJ2-1,.,TRBV27,TRBD1
CATSRAGRGTYEQYF,TGTGCCACTTCTCGGGCGGGGCGGGGCACCTACGAGCAGTACTTC,TRBJ2-7,few,TRBV11-2,.
CSAVYGQDYGYTF,TGCAGTGCAGTATACGGCCAGGACTATGGCTACACCTTC,TRBJ1-2,.,TRBV20-1,.
CASSSRQFFTEAFF,TGTGCCAGCAGCTCGAGACAGTTCTTCACTGAAGCTTTCTTT,TRBJ1-1,many,TRBV7-8,.
CASSLTLGACSQFF,TGTGCCAGCAGTCTTACCTTGGGGGCGTGCTCGCAGTTCTTC,TRBJ2-1,.,TRBV12-3/TRBV12-4,.
CASSPGLTNTEAFF,TGCGCCAGCAGCCCGGGACTCACGAACACTGAAGCTTTCTTT,TRBJ1-1,many,TRBV5-1,.
CASSSPPGNYEQYF,TGTGCCAGCAGCTCTCCCCCAGGGAACTACGAGCAGTACTTC,TRBJ2-7,few,TRBV9,.
CSAPGTVPEGYTF,TGCAGTGCGCCCGGGACAGTCCCTGAGGGCTACACCTTC,TRBJ1-2,many,TRBV20-1,TRBD1
CASSPIYQGAEAFF,TGTGCCAGCAGCCCCATTTACCAGGGTGCGGAAGCTTTCTTT,TRBJ1-1,few,TRBV4-2,.
CATPKSRDGGVNSPLHF,TGTGCCACCCCCAAATCCCGGGACGGAGGAGTAAATTCACCCCTCCACTTT,TRBJ1-6,.,TRBV10-3,.
CASSLQAYSYEQYF,TGTGCCAGCAGTTTACAAGCGTATTCCTACGAGCAGTACTTC,TRBJ2-7,few,TRBV12-3/TRBV12-4,.